One sample yielded the 27 T cell receptor beta chains listed below, sequenced in a study of identical twins. Via MiXCR, TCRdb re-called the 5' RACE reads, giving one row per CDR3 protein. The data show approximately 240,000 distinct CDR3 sequences, over 13% seen once. Sequencing input: memory (CD45RO+) T cells sorted from blood. These TCRs come from a woman aged 18-30 years in good health.

This clonotype has a handful of counts. The chain recombines TRBV14 with TRBJ1-1; a possible D gene is TRBD1 (6 bases). There are 16 residues in the CDR3. Trimming pared 4 bases from V and 2 bases from J, leaving 17 bases between. Germline values: CDR1 SGHDN, CDR2 FVKESK. In DNA, the CDR3 is TGTGCCAGCAGCCGATATTCCGGGACATCTAACACTGAAGCTTTCTTT. It encodes CASSRYSGTSNTEAFF.

This clonotype was detected ten times or more. The gene calls are TRBV29-1 and TRBJ2-2; 10 bases agree with TRBD2. V shed 8 bases, J shed 6 bases, and the junction held 9 bases outside the gene matches. Germline loops: CDR1 SQVTM, CDR2 ANQGSEA. The CDR3 is 14 residues long. The CDR3: CSTFLAGGPGELFF. The CDR3 bases are TGCAGCACATTTTTAGCGGGAGGACCCGGGGAGCTGTTTTTT.

This rearrangement joins TRBV20-1 to TRBJ2-3; D is possibly TRBD2 (5 bases). The length of the CDR3 is 11 residues. Trimming left V 1 base short and J 10 bases short, with 9 bases between. Germline assignment: CDR1 DFQATT and CDR2 SNEGSKA (reference sequence). The CDR3 protein is CSARAASPQYF. CDR3 DNA: TGCAGTGCTAGAGCGGCTAGCCCGCAGTATTTT.

V usage is TRBV7-2 and J usage is TRBJ2-7; D perhaps matches TRBD1 (6 bases). There are 13 residues in the CDR3. The germline V gene has CDR1 SGHTA and CDR2 FQGNSA. Trimming pared 4 bases from V and 0 bases from J, leaving 7 bases between. This chain's CDR3 is CASSWGHSYEQYF. In DNA form, the CDR3 reads TGTGCCAGCAGCTGGGGGCACTCCTACGAGCAGTACTTC.

This clonotype appeared a few times. The rearrangement joins TRBV20-1 to TRBJ2-4, with unresolved D. Germline loops: CDR1 DFQATT, CDR2 SNEGSKA (reference sequence). The CDR3 covers 15 residues. V lost 3 bases to trimming and J lost 0 bases, with 12 bases between them. The CDR3 coding sequence is TGCAGTGCTAGGCGGCAGAGCCTAGCCAAAAACATTCAGTACTTC. It encodes CSARRQSLAKNIQYF.

The chain recombines TRBV4-1 with TRBJ2-1, with 8 nucleotides matching TRBD2. V shed 2 bases, J shed 2 bases, and the junction held 14 bases outside the gene matches. CDR3 length equals 19 residues. Germline CDR1 and CDR2: MGHRA and YSYEKL. CDR3 sequence reads: CASSQTVGASGSPYNEQFF. The CDR3 coding sequence is TGCGCCAGCAGCCAAACGGTGGGGGCAAGCGGGAGTCCCTACAATGAGCAGTTCTTC.

The chain is built from TRBV7-9 and TRBJ2-7; D uncertain. V lost 1 base to trimming and J lost 6 bases, with 10 bases between them. The CDR3 runs 13 residues. Germline V CDR1 and CDR2: SEHNR, FQNEAQ (reference sequence). The CDR3 sequence is CASSLGGRGEQYF. Here the CDR3 DNA reads TGTGCCAGCAGCTTAGGGGGTAGAGGCGAGCAGTACTTC.

This chain joins TRBV4-3 and TRBJ1-6; 7 bases are a match to TRBD1. CDR1 and CDR2 from the germline V gene are LGHNA and YSLEER. This CDR3 contains 14 residues. The V gene end was trimmed by 0 bases and the J gene end by 10 bases; junction bases not matched to a gene: 3. The CDR3 nucleotides read TGCGCCAGCAGCCAAGAGACAGGGTGGTCACCCCTCCACTTT. This codes for CASSQETGWSPLHF.

This clonotype was picked up many times. The genes are TRBV6-5 and TRBJ2-1, with TRBD2 identical over 7 bases. Trimming took 4 bases from V and 5 from J; bases not matched to a gene: 5. The CDR3 is 14 residues long. The germline gives CDR1 MNHEY, CDR2 SVGAGI. The CDR3 region has the DNA TGTGCCAGCAGTTCCGAGGGACTACACAATGAGCAGTTCTTC. Protein product: CASSSEGLHNEQFF.

The J gene is TRBJ2-5, the V gene TRBV19; 7 nucleotides line up with TRBD1. The trim removed 9 bases at V and 0 bases at J, leaving 10 bases unmatched. This CDR3 has 15 amino acids. The germline CDR1 and CDR2 sequences are LNHDA and SQIVND (reference sequence). The CDR3, as DNA: TGTGCCAGCAAAACAGGGGTTGGTAACCAAGAGACCCAGTACTTC. Translation gives CASKTGVGNQETQYF.

The chain is built from TRBV9 and TRBJ1-5, with 7 bases matching TRBD1. The CDR3 runs 15 residues. Germline V gives CDR1 SGDLS, CDR2 YYNGEE. Trimming removed 0 bases from V and 4 bases from J; junction bases left unmatched: 4. The CDR3 reads CASSVAGQLNQPQHF. DNA for the CDR3: TGTGCCAGCAGCGTAGCGGGACAGCTTAATCAGCCCCAGCATTTT.

This clonotype was observed a handful of times. The V call is TRBV18, the J call TRBJ1-2, with TRBD1 matching over 8 bases. V was pared by 6 bases and J by 6 bases, with 3 bases of the junction left unmatched. This CDR3 contains 12 residues. Germline-derived CDR1 and CDR2 are KGHSH and LQKENI. CDR3 loop: CASSSDRDGYTF. Written as DNA, the CDR3 is TGTGCCAGCTCGTCGGACAGGGATGGCTACACCTTC.

V and J are TRBV7-2 and TRBJ2-5, with 8 bases that match TRBD2. Losses at the gene ends were 5 bases for V and 2 bases for J; bases not matched to a gene: 4. The CDR3 is 14 amino acids. CDR1 SGHTA and CDR2 FQGNSA come from the germline V gene. The CDR3 bases are TGTGCCAGCAGCCGGACTAGCAAACAAGAGACCCAGTACTTC. It yields the protein CASSRTSKQETQYF. Together with reference TRBV7-2 and TRBJ2-5, the CDR3 gives the full variable domain: GAGVSQSPSNKVTEKGKDVELRCDPISGHTALYWYRQSLGQGLEFLIYFQGNSAPDKSGLPSDRFSAERTGGSVSTLTIQRTQQEDSAVYLCASSRTSKQETQYFGPGTRLLVL.

This clonotype was counted many times. The gene calls are TRBV12-3 or TRBV12-4 and TRBJ2-5, with TRBD2 as a possible D gene (6 bases). V lost 6 bases and J 4 bases, leaving 12 bases between the germline ends. The CDR3 is 13 residues long. CDR3 bases: TGTGCCAGCAGCCCTGGGGGGTCAGAGACCCAGTACTTC. Amino acid sequence: CASSPGGSETQYF.

This clonotype appeared many times. The CDR3 DNA sequence: TGCAGTGCTAGGACTAGCCGTTATAGCACAGATACGCAGTATTTT. Its protein product is CSARTSRYSTDTQYF. The rearrangement joins TRBV20-1 to TRBJ2-3, with TRBD2 matching 7 bases. Trimming cost V 3 bases and J 0 bases; bases outside gene matches: 6. This CDR3 is 15 amino acids long. CDR1 and CDR2 (germline): DFQATT, SNEGSKA (reference sequence).

The chain employs TRBV27 and TRBJ1-2, with a weak D call TRBD1 (6 bases). Germline lookup yields CDR1 MNHEY and CDR2 SMNVEV (reference sequence). Trimming removed 6 bases at V and 4 bases at J, with 12 bases between. The CDR3 length is 13 residues. DNA of the CDR3: TGTGCCAGCAGAAGGACAGCGAGCTATGGCTACACCTTC. It yields the protein CASRRTASYGYTF.

This CDR3 reads CASSATGVRYGYTF. CDR3 nucleotides: TGTGCCAGCAGCGCGACAGGAGTTCGTTATGGCTACACCTTC. The V and J genes are TRBV7-9 and TRBJ1-2, with a tentative D call TRBD1 (6 bases). The CDR3 is made up of 14 amino acids. Trimming took off 5 bases at V and 5 bases at J, with 15 bases between the two ends. From germline, CDR1 is SEHNR and CDR2 FQNEAQ (reference sequence).

The chain employs TRBV28 and TRBJ1-4, with TRBD1 as a possible D gene (5 bases). The CDR3 consists of 13 residues. Trimming took 5 bases from V and 8 from J, leaving 12 bases between them. Germline V CDR1 and CDR2: MDHEN, SYDVKM. CDR3 region: CASSRQRREKLFF. CDR3 DNA: TGTGCCAGCAGTCGACAGAGGCGGGAAAAACTGTTTTTT.

This clonotype showed up just a few times. The gene calls are TRBV5-1 and TRBJ2-1, with D perhaps TRBD2 (6 bases). Trimming took off 5 bases at V and 6 bases at J, with 12 bases between the two ends. The V gene's germline CDR1 is SGHRS and CDR2 YFSETQ. CDR3 length: 13 residues. CDR3 coding DNA: TGCGCCAGCAGGCGGGAAGGACCCAATGAGCAGTTCTTC. This gives the protein CASRREGPNEQFF.

This clonotype was observed a handful of times. The rearrangement uses TRBV28 and TRBJ1-2, with 10 bases lining up with TRBD1. The CDR3 runs 15 residues. The V gene end was trimmed by 8 bases and the J gene end by 4 bases; junction bases not matched to a gene: 10. Germline values: CDR1 MDHEN, CDR2 SYDVKM. Written as DNA, the CDR3 is TGTGCCAGCTTCGAGCGGGACAGGGGCGGCTATGGCTACACCTTC. Encoded protein: CASFERDRGGYGYTF.

This clonotype was counted between two and nine times. V is TRBV12-3 or TRBV12-4 and J is TRBJ1-5, with D unresolved. Trimming took off 3 bases at V and 5 bases at J, with 8 bases between the two ends. This CDR3 has 13 amino acids. Here the CDR3 reads CASSFGLDQPQHF. The CDR3 DNA reads TGTGCCAGCAGTTTTGGGCTTGATCAGCCCCAGCATTTT.

This clonotype was seen a handful of times. The chain uses TRBV7-2 and TRBJ2-7; 10 positions agree with TRBD2. The germline V gene has CDR1 SGHTA and CDR2 FQGNSA. V was pared by 1 base and J by 2 bases, with 5 bases of the junction left unmatched. CDR3 length: 16 amino acids. The DNA of the CDR3 is TGTGCCAGCAGCTTAGAGCCTAGCGGGGGACCCTACGAGCAGTACTTC. This codes for CASSLEPSGGPYEQYF. The full variable domain, rest sourced from reference TRBV7-2 and TRBJ2-7, is GAGVSQSPSNKVTEKGKDVELRCDPISGHTALYWYRQSLGQGLEFLIYFQGNSAPDKSGLPSDRFSAERTGGSVSTLTIQRTQQEDSAVYLCASSLEPSGGPYEQYFGPGTRLTVT.

This clonotype occurred many times. The V call is TRBV5-1, the J call TRBJ2-1, with 7 positions matching TRBD2. CDR3 length equals 16 residues. V shed 2 bases and J 4 bases; nucleotides not matched to a gene: 9. CDR1 and CDR2 (germline): SGHRS, YFSETQ. The DNA for the CDR3 is TGCGCCAGCAGCTTTTCCGGGGGGAGAGCTTACAATGAGCAGTTCTTC. Protein product: CASSFSGGRAYNEQFF.

The V call is TRBV5-5, the J call TRBJ2-3; D gene uncertain. The CDR3 consists of 18 residues. Looked up from germline, CDR1 is SGHKS and CDR2 is YYEKEE (reference sequence). Trimming pared 0 bases from V and 1 base from J, leaving 18 bases between. This CDR3 reads CASSLAGTSLGRTDTQYF. In DNA, the CDR3 is TGTGCCAGCAGCTTGGCCGGTACCTCCCTCGGGCGCACAGATACGCAGTATTTT.

Ten or more counts support this clonotype. Here the CDR3 DNA reads TGTGCCAGCAGCCGACAGGGCGGAGGGGACAACTATGGCTACACCTTC. The encoded protein is CASSRQGGGDNYGYTF. The chain links TRBV6-1 to TRBJ1-2; 7 positions agree with TRBD1. From germline, CDR1 is MNHNS and CDR2 SASEGT. Trimming took 6 bases from V and 2 from J; bases not matched to a gene: 12. The CDR3 runs to 16 residues.

CDR3 sequence reads: CASSYSGGWETQYF. CDR3 in DNA: TGTGCCAGCAGTTATAGCGGGGGCTGGGAGACCCAGTACTTC. This rearrangement joins TRBV6-5 to TRBJ2-5; 9 bases align to TRBD2. This CDR3 region has 14 residues. The ends lost 3 bases at V and 5 bases at J; junction bases unmatched: 4. From germline, CDR1 is MNHEY and CDR2 SVGAGI.

At least ten counts were recorded for this clonotype. V is TRBV7-8 and J is TRBJ2-7; 11 bases align to TRBD1. This CDR3 has 13 residues. Germline V lookup: CDR1 SGHVS, CDR2 FQNEAQ. Trimming took 5 bases from V and 4 from J; bases not matched to a gene: 1. The CDR3 region is CASSRDRGYEQYF. CDR3 nucleotide sequence: TGTGCCAGCAGCCGGGACAGGGGGTACGAGCAGTACTTC.